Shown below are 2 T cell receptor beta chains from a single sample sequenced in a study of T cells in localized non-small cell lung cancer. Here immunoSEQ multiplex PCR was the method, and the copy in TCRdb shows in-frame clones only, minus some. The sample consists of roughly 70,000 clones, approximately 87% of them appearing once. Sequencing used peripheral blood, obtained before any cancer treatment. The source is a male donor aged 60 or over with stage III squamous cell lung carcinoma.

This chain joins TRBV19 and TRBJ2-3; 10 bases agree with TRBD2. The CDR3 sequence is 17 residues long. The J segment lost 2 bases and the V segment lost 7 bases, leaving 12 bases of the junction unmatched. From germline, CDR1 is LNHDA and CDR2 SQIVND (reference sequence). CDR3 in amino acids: CASTQQGAGGTTDTQYF. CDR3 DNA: TGTGCCAGTACCCAACAGGGAGCGGGGGGGACCACAGATACGCAGTATTTT.

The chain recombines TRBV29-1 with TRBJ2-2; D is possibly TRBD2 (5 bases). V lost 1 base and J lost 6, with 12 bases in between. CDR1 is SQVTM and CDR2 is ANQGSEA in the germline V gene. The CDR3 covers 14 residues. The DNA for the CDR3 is TGCAGCGTTGAAGGAGGGTTTCGAGCCGGGGAGCTGTTTTTT. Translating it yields CSVEGGFRAGELFF.